This T cell receptor beta chain was sequenced during a study of T cells expressing NK-cell markers. Regarding the study as a whole: In several donors, dominant CD3+CD56+NKG2C+ clonotypes ranked among the top 10 CD8+ clonotypes.

The CDR3 has 12 amino acids. Germline loops: CDR1 SQVTM, CDR2 ANQGSEA. Details on this clonotype: Antigen: not known.

TCR beta libraries carry UMIs added by 5'RACE template switching. TCRdb reprocessed the 5' RACE reads, with one entry per CDR3 protein and no DNA. The table lists 500,000 to 700,000 distinct CDR3 sequences. V is TRBV29-1 and J is TRBJ2-7. The sequenced sample was blood T cells: a sorted CD56 or NKG2C T cell subset, CD4+ or CD8+ T cells, or bulk PBMC T cells (not recorded which). This clonotype was sampled from a man between 18 and 35 years old in good health. CDR3 loop: CSVSQGLHEQYF.